Listed below are T cell receptor beta chains from one sample, sequenced in a study of blood T cell repertoires in COVID-19. Clones were read by immunoSEQ multiplex PCR, and TCRdb kept only the in-frame ones, dropping some. The table includes 30,000 to 50,000 clones, about 89% detected once. Sequencing was done on a sample of peripheral blood. These receptors were obtained from a woman under 40 in a cohort sampled during active COVID-19. The CDR3 runs from the conserved cysteine through the conserved F or W. Each record gives: clone size, J gene, D gene, V gene, CDR3 protein, CDR3 DNA. D genes are given only for firm matches. Not all rows give a size; the values are once, few, many and, for expanded clones, a class.

size: NA
J: TRBJ2-3
D: NA
V: TRBV5-1
CDR3: CASSPGTQTSTDTQYF
DNA: TGCGCCAGCAGCCCCGGGACTCAAACTAGCACAGATACGCAGTATTTT

size: NA
J: TRBJ2-1
D: NA
V: TRBV5-4
CDR3: CASSFPGTSYNEQFF
DNA: TGTGCCAGCAGCTTCCCCGGGACTTCGTACAATGAGCAGTTCTTC

size: NA
J: TRBJ2-5
D: TRBD2
V: TRBV14
CDR3: CASSHRLAGGQETQYF
DNA: TGTGCCAGCAGCCACCGACTAGCGGGAGGCCAAGAGACCCAGTACTTC

size: NA
J: TRBJ1-2
D: TRBD1
V: TRBV6-5
CDR3: CASSYAVFGQGHGYTF
DNA: TGTGCCAGCAGTTATGCGGTGTTCGGACAGGGGCACGGCTACACCTTC

size: once
J: TRBJ2-3
D: NA
V: TRBV30
CDR3: CAWSQGGTDTQYF
DNA: TGTGCCTGGAGCCAGGGTGGCACAGATACGCAGTATTTT

size: NA
J: TRBJ1-1
D: NA
V: TRBV24-1
CDR3: CATSDLVGGRGRVINTEAFF
DNA: TGTGCCACCAGTGATTTGGTTGGGGGCCGCGGGCGGGTCATTAACACTGAAGCTTTCTTT

size: few
J: TRBJ1-2
D: NA
V: TRBV6-1
CDR3: CASSEPLGGYTF
DNA: TGTGCCAGCAGTGAGCCCCTCGGTGGCTACACCTTC

size: NA
J: TRBJ1-1
D: NA
V: TRBV18
CDR3: CASSPPSGIGTEAFF
DNA: TGTGCCAGCTCACCACCGTCGGGGATTGGCACTGAAGCTTTCTTT

size: NA
J: TRBJ2-3
D: NA
V: TRBV19
CDR3: CASSIWRLGNTDTQYF
DNA: TGTGCCAGTAGTATTTGGAGGTTGGGCAACACAGATACGCAGTATTTT

size: NA
J: TRBJ1-1
D: NA
V: TRBV24-1
CDR3: CATRGGTNTEAFF
DNA: TGTGCCACCCGGGGGGGAACGAACACTGAAGCTTTCTTT

size: NA
J: TRBJ2-7
D: NA
V: TRBV4-1
CDR3: CASRVSPGEGVYEQYF
DNA: TGCGCCAGCAGGGTTTCCCCTGGTGAGGGCGTCTACGAGCAGTACTTC

size: NA
J: TRBJ1-2
D: NA
V: TRBV4-3
CDR3: CASSHKGGNGYTF
DNA: TGCGCCAGCAGCCATAAGGGGGGGAATGGCTACACCTTC

size: once
J: TRBJ2-4
D: NA
V: TRBV5-6
CDR3: CASSLWEAERYF
DNA: TGTGCCAGCAGCTTGTGGGAGGCCGAACGGTACTTC

size: NA
J: TRBJ1-4
D: TRBD1
V: TRBV5-1
CDR3: CASSLGTGGAQGKLFF
DNA: TGCGCCAGCAGCTTGGGAACAGGGGGCGCCCAGGGAAAACTGTTTTTT

size: few
J: TRBJ2-2
D: TRBD2
V: TRBV3-1/TRBV3-2
CDR3: CASSQASGRANTGELFF
DNA: TGTGCCAGCAGCCAAGCTAGCGGGAGGGCGAACACCGGGGAGCTGTTTTTT

size: NA
J: TRBJ2-1
D: TRBD2
V: TRBV19
CDR3: CATLSGRALYNEQFF
DNA: TGTGCCACACTAAGCGGGAGGGCCTTGTACAATGAGCAGTTCTTC

size: once
J: TRBJ1-5
D: NA
V: TRBV30
CDR3: CAWSGPNQPQHF
DNA: TGTGCCTGGAGTGGGCCTAATCAGCCCCAGCATTTT

size: NA
J: TRBJ1-6
D: NA
V: TRBV9
CDR3: CASSPTRGTSYNSPLHF
DNA: TGTGCCAGCAGCCCCACCCGGGGGACCTCCTATAATTCACCCCTCCACTTT

size: NA
J: TRBJ2-1
D: TRBD1
V: TRBV6-5
CDR3: CASSHSGTGAYNEQFF
DNA: TGTGCCAGCAGTCACTCCGGGACAGGGGCCTACAATGAGCAGTTCTTC

size: once
J: TRBJ2-5
D: TRBD2
V: TRBV7-6
CDR3: CASSLASSLAGGPYQETQYF
DNA: TGTGCCAGCAGCTTAGCCTCATCCTTAGCGGGAGGGCCGTACCAAGAGACCCAGTACTTC

size: NA
J: TRBJ1-2
D: TRBD1
V: TRBV19
CDR3: CASSQDRASYGYTF
DNA: TGTGCCAGTAGTCAAGACAGGGCCAGCTATGGCTACACCTTC

size: NA
J: TRBJ2-7
D: NA
V: TRBV28
CDR3: CASSLDRYYEQYF
DNA: TGTGCCAGCAGTTTGGACAGATACTACGAGCAGTACTTC

size: NA
J: TRBJ2-6
D: TRBD1
V: TRBV5-1
CDR3: CASSSQGAGANVLTF
DNA: TGCGCCAGCAGCTCTCAGGGGGCTGGGGCCAACGTCCTGACTTTC

size: few
J: TRBJ1-6
D: TRBD1
V: TRBV5-1
CDR3: CASSLAGQGNSPLHF
DNA: TGCGCCAGCAGCTTGGCCGGACAGGGGAATTCACCCCTCCACTTT

size: NA
J: TRBJ2-2
D: NA
V: TRBV12-3/TRBV12-4
CDR3: CASTTRWTGELFF
DNA: TGTGCCAGCACGACTAGATGGACCGGGGAGCTGTTTTTT

size: NA
J: TRBJ2-2
D: TRBD2
V: TRBV13
CDR3: CASSLGGGAGAPNTGELFF
DNA: TGTGCCAGCAGCTTAGGGGGTGGGGCGGGAGCCCCGAACACCGGGGAGCTGTTTTTT

size: NA
J: TRBJ2-7
D: NA
V: TRBV20-1
CDR3: CSASQQTSYEQYF
DNA: TGCAGTGCTAGTCAGCAGACTTCCTACGAGCAGTACTTC

size: NA
J: TRBJ1-5
D: NA
V: TRBV28
CDR3: CASSLYPDSRNQPQHF
DNA: TGTGCCAGCAGTTTATACCCAGACAGTCGCAATCAGCCCCAGCATTTT

size: NA
J: TRBJ2-1
D: TRBD2
V: TRBV19
CDR3: CASSVLAGGFDNEQFF
DNA: TGTGCCAGTAGTGTCCTAGCGGGAGGTTTCGACAATGAGCAGTTCTTC

size: NA
J: TRBJ2-5
D: TRBD1
V: TRBV6-1
CDR3: CASSEGGQGAETQYF
DNA: TGTGCCAGCAGTGAAGGGGGACAGGGGGCAGAGACCCAGTACTTC

size: NA
J: TRBJ2-7
D: NA
V: TRBV9
CDR3: CASSVVATGEQYF
DNA: TGTGCCAGCAGCGTAGTTGCGACGGGGGAGCAGTACTTC

size: few
J: TRBJ2-7
D: NA
V: TRBV30
CDR3: CAWSSGFYEQYF
DNA: TGTGCCTGGAGTTCAGGGTTCTACGAGCAGTACTTC

size: once
J: TRBJ2-7
D: TRBD2
V: TRBV28
CDR3: CASSFPPGSGGAYEQYF
DNA: TGTGCCAGCAGTTTCCCGCCAGGATCCGGGGGGGCCTACGAGCAGTACTTC

size: NA
J: TRBJ1-5
D: NA
V: TRBV20-1
CDR3: CSASGSHSNQPQHF
DNA: TGCAGTGCTAGTGGGTCACATAGCAATCAGCCCCAGCATTTT

size: NA
J: TRBJ1-2
D: TRBD1
V: TRBV29-1
CDR3: CSVTRDSNLRGYTF
DNA: TGCAGCGTGACCCGGGACAGCAATTTAAGAGGCTACACCTTC

size: NA
J: TRBJ2-2
D: TRBD2
V: TRBV28
CDR3: CASSLWGVGTRTTGELFF
DNA: TGTGCCAGCAGTTTATGGGGAGTGGGGACTAGAACGACCGGGGAGCTGTTTTTT

size: NA
J: TRBJ1-4
D: NA
V: TRBV3-1/TRBV3-2
CDR3: CASSLLRGGEKLFF
DNA: TGTGCCAGCAGCCTCCTGCGGGGTGGGGAAAAACTGTTTTTT

size: NA
J: TRBJ2-1
D: TRBD2
V: TRBV7-7
CDR3: CASSSAVASGVMEQFF
DNA: TGTGCTAGCAGCTCTGCTGTGGCTAGCGGTGTGATGGAGCAGTTCTTC

size: NA
J: TRBJ1-1
D: NA
V: TRBV28
CDR3: CASSPRDGRVRDEAFF
DNA: TGTGCCAGCAGTCCGCGGGACGGACGGGTACGGGATGAAGCTTTCTTT

size: NA
J: TRBJ1-3
D: NA
V: TRBV12-3/TRBV12-4
CDR3: CASRDSSGNTIYF
DNA: TGTGCCAGCAGGGACAGCTCTGGAAACACCATATATTTT

size: NA
J: TRBJ2-5
D: NA
V: TRBV6-5
CDR3: CASSPRGRFPATQYF
DNA: TGTGCCAGCAGTCCACGGGGGAGATTCCCAGCGACCCAGTACTTC

size: NA
J: TRBJ2-1
D: TRBD2
V: TRBV6-5
CDR3: CASGRSGRSNEQFF
DNA: TGTGCCAGTGGACGGAGCGGGAGAAGCAATGAGCAGTTCTTC

size: once
J: TRBJ2-1
D: NA
V: TRBV10-1
CDR3: CASSPLGRNEQFF
DNA: TGCGCCAGCAGTCCTCTCGGTAGAAATGAGCAGTTCTTC

size: NA
J: TRBJ1-2
D: NA
V: TRBV9
CDR3: CASSVGQGPYGYTF
DNA: TGTGCCAGCAGCGTAGGGCAGGGGCCTTATGGCTACACCTTC

size: NA
J: TRBJ2-3
D: NA
V: TRBV10-2
CDR3: CASESQLDTQYF
DNA: TGCGCCAGCGAGTCCCAATTGGATACGCAGTATTTT

size: NA
J: TRBJ2-6
D: NA
V: TRBV28
CDR3: CASSNRQSGANVLTF
DNA: TGTGCCAGCAGCAACAGACAATCTGGGGCCAACGTCCTGACTTTC

size: large
J: TRBJ1-5
D: TRBD1
V: TRBV4-3
CDR3: CASSQDRVGTGSNQPQHF
DNA: TGCGCCAGCAGCCAAGATCGAGTTGGGACAGGGAGTAATCAGCCCCAGCATTTT

size: NA
J: TRBJ2-2
D: TRBD1
V: TRBV28
CDR3: CASSQTGSGELFF
DNA: TGTGCCAGCAGCCAGACAGGGTCCGGGGAGCTGTTTTTT

size: NA
J: TRBJ1-5
D: TRBD1
V: TRBV6-5
CDR3: CASTLGTGNNQPQHF
DNA: TGTGCCAGCACCCTCGGGACAGGGAACAATCAGCCCCAGCATTTT

size: NA
J: TRBJ1-2
D: NA
V: TRBV28
CDR3: CASSPDTTSEGYTF
DNA: TGTGCCAGCAGTCCGGACACGACCTCCGAGGGCTACACCTTC

size: NA
J: TRBJ2-2
D: TRBD1
V: TRBV7-3
CDR3: CASSPDRGNTGELFF
DNA: TGTGCCAGCAGCCCCGACAGGGGAAACACCGGGGAGCTGTTTTTT

size: NA
J: TRBJ2-5
D: NA
V: TRBV5-1
CDR3: CASSLATGLGHPYF
DNA: TGCGCCAGCAGCTTGGCCACAGGGCTTGGACACCCGTACTTC

size: NA
J: TRBJ1-2
D: TRBD1
V: TRBV9
CDR3: CASSVLWASGQGGGYTF
DNA: TGTGCCAGCAGCGTACTTTGGGCGAGTGGACAGGGTGGCGGCTACACCTTC

size: NA
J: TRBJ1-5
D: NA
V: TRBV5-6
CDR3: CASSLRLTGNQPQHF
DNA: TGTGCCAGCAGCTTGAGGTTAACAGGCAATCAGCCCCAGCATTTT

size: NA
J: TRBJ2-5
D: TRBD1
V: TRBV7-7
CDR3: CASSYTGAHQETQYF
DNA: TGTGCTAGCAGCTACACAGGGGCCCACCAAGAGACCCAGTACTTC

size: NA
J: TRBJ2-7
D: TRBD1
V: TRBV27
CDR3: CASSLFGGTGSYEQYF
DNA: TGTGCCAGCAGTTTATTCGGGGGGACAGGGAGCTACGAGCAGTACTTC

size: NA
J: TRBJ1-2
D: TRBD1
V: TRBV2
CDR3: CASSLRGSMGYTF
DNA: TGTGCCAGCAGTCTCAGGGGGTCGATGGGCTACACCTTC

size: NA
J: TRBJ2-2
D: TRBD2
V: TRBV4-1
CDR3: CASSPRTSGDTGELFF
DNA: TGCGCCAGCAGCCCGAGGACTAGCGGTGACACCGGGGAGCTGTTTTTT

size: NA
J: TRBJ2-3
D: TRBD2
V: TRBV5-4
CDR3: CASSHGLAGGPRTDTQYF
DNA: TGTGCCAGCAGCCACGGACTAGCGGGAGGGCCGCGCACAGATACGCAGTATTTT

size: NA
J: TRBJ2-3
D: TRBD2
V: TRBV15
CDR3: CATSSPGLAALTQYF
DNA: TGTGCCACCAGCAGTCCGGGACTAGCGGCATTAACGCAGTATTTT